Listed below are T cell receptor beta chains from one sample, sequenced in a study of shared clonotypes between healthy human individuals. Generated by immunoSEQ multiplex PCR, the TCRdb table keeps only in-frame clones and is missing some. The sample lists around 620,000 clones, roughly 96% occurring once. The sample was naive CD8+ T cells sorted from blood. These receptors were collected from a woman aged 25 to 39 in good health. The CDR3 runs from the conserved cysteine through the conserved F or W.

J	V	CDR3
TRBJ2-3	TRBV11-2	CASSSRSDTQYF
.	TRBV4-1	CASSSILLTYEQYF
TRBJ2-7	TRBV7-9	CASSLAAGSVYEQYF
TRBJ1-1	TRBV5-6	CASSFGGDTEAFF
TRBJ2-7	TRBV5-8	CASSLPPREGSYEQYF
TRBJ2-5	TRBV28	CASSLWGQSYQETQYF
TRBJ2-3	TRBV10-1	CARDRGGTDTQYF
TRBJ2-7	TRBV27	CASSEGTSGTYEQYF
TRBJ1-1	TRBV29-1	CSVEQGTGTEAFF
TRBJ2-7	TRBV13	CASSFSGLAIYEQYF
TRBJ2-7	TRBV4-2	CASSGAVASGTYEQYF
TRBJ1-3	TRBV28	CASSSWDSISSGNTIYF
TRBJ1-2	TRBV5-4	CASSLTGESTNYGYTF
TRBJ1-3	TRBV2	CASSEGRDTRNTIYF
TRBJ2-2	TRBV7-9	CASSLGLAGWENTGELFF
TRBJ1-5	TRBV21-1	CASSKFRPRDQPQHF
TRBJ2-5	TRBV19	CASSMVRGQEETQYF
TRBJ1-5	TRBV6-1	CASSAGRESNQPQHF
TRBJ2-3	TRBV28	CASSLATGVTDTQYF
TRBJ1-1	TRBV14	CASSQDLRDGEAFF
TRBJ2-1	TRBV13	CASSLVGRHNEQFF
TRBJ2-7	TRBV28	CASSALSETNYEQYF
TRBJ2-7	TRBV5-6	CASSFLAAYEQYF
.	TRBV27	CASTDRIHEQYF
TRBJ2-2	TRBV10-2	CASIASGSFNTGELFF
TRBJ1-2	TRBV6-1	CASSNGTVYGYTF
TRBJ2-7	TRBV28	CASSLPPYEQYF
TRBJ2-7	TRBV28	CASSLLMSNNYEQYF
TRBJ1-5	TRBV19	CASSIEGNGLNQPQHF
TRBJ2-3	TRBV27	CASSLAGGDTQYF
TRBJ2-7	TRBV2	CASSEGGSSYEQYF
TRBJ1-1	TRBV27	CASISRQGANTEAFF
TRBJ1-5	TRBV19	CASSMGRNSNQPQHF
TRBJ2-7	TRBV19	CASSIGSLAGGEQYF
TRBJ2-3	TRBV4-1	CASSQVLRTDTQYF
TRBJ2-3	TRBV6-5	CASRGQGTPDTQYF
TRBJ1-4	TRBV10-3	CAISEKRAAATNEKLFF
TRBJ2-7	TRBV6-1	CASTQGGGAYEQYF
TRBJ1-5	TRBV28	CASRDVTNQPQHF
TRBJ1-1	TRBV5-1	CASSWEAFF
TRBJ2-5	TRBV2	CASRALTGLQETQYF